This TCR beta chain came from a study of CD8+ T cells in alopecia areata. In each case, RNA was isolated and then reverse transcribed into cDNA as the sequencing template. Data came from immunoSEQ multiplex PCR; TCRdb stores just in-frame clones and leaves some out. The sample consists of roughly 220,000 clones, about two fifths of them appearing once. Germline CDR1 and CDR2: MNHNS and SASEGT. V lost 10 bases to trimming and J lost 1 base, with 7 bases between them. This CDR3 region has 11 residues. The sample's treatment: oral pan-JAK inhibitor, 5-10 mg twice daily. Only one count was recorded for this clone.

The sequenced sample was CD4+ T cells sorted from blood, obtained around week 34, from a patient treated with tofacitinib. The chain links TRBV6-1 to TRBJ1-2; the D is unclear. This TCR derives from a human donor with alopecia areata. CDR3 sequence (DNA): TGTGCCACCACGAGTAACTATGGCTACACCTTC. As protein: CATTSNYGYTF.